The rows below give T cell receptor beta chains drawn from one sample of a study of blood T cell repertoires in COVID-19. TCRdb's table, derived via immunoSEQ multiplex PCR, lists solely in-frame clones and lacks some. The sample lists 72,000 or so clones; 75% to 90% were seen once. The sample taken for sequencing was peripheral blood. The source of these receptors is a woman of 80 years or more with active or convalescent COVID-19. Each CDR3 is given with its conserved first and last residue. D genes are given only for firm matches. Clone size is stated in some rows and not others, as once, few, many or a class when expanded.

TRBV6-5	-	TRBJ2-1	-	CASSYSSGGLYNEQFF	TGTGCCAGCAGTTATAGTTCCGGGGGATTATACAATGAGCAGTTCTTC
TRBV5-6	-	TRBJ2-5	-	CASSLAETQYF	TGTGCCAGCAGCTTGGCGGAGACCCAGTACTTC
TRBV6-2/TRBV6-3	-	TRBJ2-1	TRBD2	CASSYPTSGAISSYNEQFF	TGTGCCAGCAGTTACCCGACTAGCGGGGCTATAAGCTCCTACAATGAGCAGTTCTTC
TRBV11-2	-	TRBJ2-5	TRBD1	CASTGDRAQETQYF	TGTGCCAGCACTGGGGACAGGGCCCAAGAGACCCAGTACTTC
TRBV10-3	-	TRBJ1-1	-	CAISDTMNTEAFF	TGTGCCATCAGCGACACCATGAACACTGAAGCTTTCTTT
TRBV3-1/TRBV3-2	-	TRBJ2-5	-	CASSQVLRSGGQSQYF	TGTGCCAGCAGCCAAGTTTTGCGGAGCGGCGGACAGAGCCAGTACTTC
TRBV4-3	-	TRBJ2-1	TRBD2	CASSQDPVRGAYNEQFF	TGCGCCAGCAGCCAAGACCCAGTTCGGGGGGCCTACAATGAGCAGTTCTTC
TRBV27	-	TRBJ2-2	TRBD1	CASSPGDRYTGELFF	TGTGCCAGCAGCCCCGGGGACAGGTACACCGGGGAGCTGTTTTTT
TRBV7-2	once	TRBJ1-2	-	CASSLDSQNYGYTF	TGTGCCAGCAGCTTAGACAGCCAAAACTATGGCTACACCTTC
TRBV18	-	TRBJ2-4	-	CASSPRGGGDGHIQYF	TGTGCCAGCTCACCTAGAGGCGGCGGGGATGGCCACATTCAGTACTTC
TRBV14	-	TRBJ2-7	TRBD1	CASSRDRGYEQYF	TGTGCCAGCAGCCGGGACAGGGGCTACGAGCAGTACTTC